The rows below give T cell receptor beta chains drawn from one sample of a study of T-cell memory formation after mild COVID-19. TCRdb called the 5' RACE reads again in MiXCR, with one record for every CDR3 protein. The data hold 170,000 or so distinct CDR3 sequences, with around 30% observed a single time. Sequences were obtained from PBMCs or a T cell subset sorted from them (not recorded which). These receptors were collected from an adult woman who had mild COVID-19 (a few samples of this study predate the infection). Cell type and time point are not known. Each CDR3 is given with its conserved first and last residue. Each record gives: clone size, D gene, V gene, J gene, CDR3 DNA, CDR3 protein. The D gene is left open where the match is weak. Expanded clones get a size class; other rows say once, few or many, or leave the size out.

clone size: .; D gene: .; V gene: TRBV19; J gene: TRBJ2-2; CDR3 DNA: TGTGCCAGTAGTATAGGCAGGGGCACCGGGGAGCTGTTTTTT; CDR3 protein: CASSIGRGTGELFF
clone size: once; D gene: TRBD1; V gene: TRBV7-9; J gene: TRBJ1-3; CDR3 DNA: TGTGCCAGCAGCTTAGCACAGGGGGCCTCTGGAAACACCATATATTTT; CDR3 protein: CASSLAQGASGNTIYF
clone size: .; D gene: .; V gene: TRBV7-2; J gene: TRBJ2-5; CDR3 DNA: TGTGCCAGCAGCTTCGGGTCGGTAGAGACCCAGTACTTC; CDR3 protein: CASSFGSVETQYF
clone size: .; D gene: TRBD1; V gene: TRBV11-2; J gene: TRBJ2-1; CDR3 DNA: TGTGCCAGCAGCTCCCGATACGACAGGGATAATGAGCAGTTCTTC; CDR3 protein: CASSSRYDRDNEQFF
clone size: .; D gene: TRBD2; V gene: TRBV11-2; J gene: TRBJ2-7; CDR3 DNA: TGTGCCAGCAGCTTAGCTTCTGGAGGGGAGGGCGAGCAGTACTTC; CDR3 protein: CASSLASGGEGEQYF
clone size: .; D gene: TRBD1; V gene: TRBV24-1; J gene: TRBJ2-2; CDR3 DNA: TGTGCCACCAGTGACAGATACTACGGGACAGGGACCACCGGGGAGCTGTTTTTT; CDR3 protein: CATSDRYYGTGTTGELFF
clone size: few; D gene: TRBD1; V gene: TRBV10-3; J gene: TRBJ1-1; CDR3 DNA: TGTGCCATCAGTGAGTCAACAGGAACAGGGGGGGCTTTCTTT; CDR3 protein: CAISESTGTGGAFF
clone size: .; D gene: TRBD2; V gene: TRBV29-1; J gene: TRBJ2-3; CDR3 DNA: TGCAGCGTTGCGGGGGGGCGAAGAGATACGCAGTATTTT; CDR3 protein: CSVAGGRRDTQYF
clone size: few; D gene: TRBD1; V gene: TRBV7-3; J gene: TRBJ2-3; CDR3 DNA: TGTGCCAGCAGCCAGGTGGGGACAGCTAGCACAGATACGCAGTATTTT; CDR3 protein: CASSQVGTASTDTQYF
clone size: once; D gene: TRBD1; V gene: TRBV20-1; J gene: TRBJ2-7; CDR3 DNA: TGCAGTGCTAGATCCGGGACAGGGGGGTACGAGCAGTACTTC; CDR3 protein: CSARSGTGGYEQYF
clone size: few; D gene: TRBD2; V gene: TRBV24-1; J gene: TRBJ2-7; CDR3 DNA: TGTGCCACCAGTGATTCCGGGACTAGAGCCTACGAGCAGTACTTC; CDR3 protein: CATSDSGTRAYEQYF
clone size: many; D gene: TRBD1; V gene: TRBV7-2; J gene: TRBJ2-3; CDR3 DNA: TGTGCCAGCAGATCGCACAGAACAGGGGCAGATACGCAGTATTTT; CDR3 protein: CASRSHRTGADTQYF
clone size: .; D gene: TRBD2; V gene: TRBV7-3; J gene: TRBJ2-1; CDR3 DNA: TGTGCCAGCAGCTCAGGGGCGAGACTAGCGGGAGTCTATGAGCAGTTCTTC; CDR3 protein: CASSSGARLAGVYEQFF
clone size: .; D gene: .; V gene: TRBV4-1; J gene: TRBJ2-3; CDR3 DNA: TGCGCCAGCAGCCGGGGTGTACCCACTAGCACAGATACGCAGTATTTT; CDR3 protein: CASSRGVPTSTDTQYF
clone size: .; D gene: .; V gene: TRBV7-9; J gene: TRBJ1-6; CDR3 DNA: TGTGCCAGCAGCTCCCCGAGTTCACCCCTCCACTTT; CDR3 protein: CASSSPSSPLHF
clone size: few; D gene: TRBD2; V gene: TRBV20-1; J gene: TRBJ2-7; CDR3 DNA: TGCAGTGCTCTAGGGACTAGCGGAATCTACGAGCAGTACTTC; CDR3 protein: CSALGTSGIYEQYF
clone size: once; D gene: .; V gene: TRBV5-5; J gene: TRBJ2-5; CDR3 DNA: TGTGCCAGCACCCGGGGAGGGACAGTCCAAGAGACCCAGTACTTC; CDR3 protein: CASTRGGTVQETQYF